A single sample is the source of the 21 T cell receptor beta chains below, sequenced in a study of blood T cell repertoires in COVID-19. Sequenced by immunoSEQ multiplex PCR; TCRdb stores in-frame clones only, minus some. Of around 100,000 clones in the sample, approximately 91% were seen once. Sequencing was carried out using peripheral blood. The receptors derive from a woman aged 70-85 years who had recovered from COVID-19.

The chain links TRBV3-1 (or the pseudogene TRBV3-2) to TRBJ2-1; 12 positions agree with TRBD2. Per germline, CDR1 LGHDT and CDR2 YNNKEL (reference sequence). The V segment lost 1 base and the J segment 6 bases; nucleotides outside the gene matches: 1. CDR3 size: 15 residues. CDR3 sequence: CASSQGTSGANEQFF. DNA for the CDR3: TGTGCCAGCAGCCAAGGGACTAGCGGGGCCAATGAGCAGTTCTTC.

This chain links TRBV3-1 (or the pseudogene TRBV3-2) with TRBJ2-7; a weak D match, TRBD1 (5 bases). V lost 1 base and J lost 1, with 8 bases in between. This CDR3 is 14 amino acids long. Germline CDR1 and CDR2: LGHDT and YNNKEL (reference sequence). This CDR3 reads CASSQGGASYEQYF. CDR3 in DNA: TGTGCCAGCAGCCAAGGTGGGGCTTCCTACGAGCAGTACTTC.

V gene TRBV27 combines with J gene TRBJ2-5, with TRBD1 identical over 8 bases. The CDR3 is 15 amino acids. After removal of 6 bases from V and 4 bases from J, the junction contained 10 bases not matched to a gene. Germline V gene data show CDR1 as MNHEY and CDR2 as SMNVEV (reference sequence). CDR3 in amino acids: CASSPGQGAGETQYF. The CDR3 DNA is TGTGCCAGCAGCCCGGGGCAGGGGGCAGGAGAGACCCAGTACTTC.

Note on this clone: An end of the junction does not agree with germline; a read error may underlie this. CDR3: CASSPGGPAAGNTIYF. CDR3 DNA: TGTGCTAGCAGCCCGGGGGGTCCGGCAGCTGGAAACACCATATATTTT. This chain links TRBV7-7 with TRBJ1-3; D possibly corresponds to TRBD1 (5 bases). The CDR3 runs to 16 residues. Germline V gene lookup returns CDR1 SSHAT and CDR2 FNYEAQ (reference sequence).

The rearrangement uses TRBV7-8 and TRBJ2-5, with a tentative D call TRBD1 (6 bases). There are 14 residues in the CDR3. The germline gives CDR1 SGHVS, CDR2 FQNEAQ. Trimming shortened V by 6 bases and J by 0 bases, and 11 bases separated the two germline ends. CDR3: CASSIRGYQETQYF. The CDR3 DNA reads TGTGCCAGCAGTATCAGGGGCTACCAAGAGACCCAGTACTTC.

This clone was recorded a few times. This chain connects TRBV6-5 to TRBJ1-1; perhaps TRBD1 as D (6 bases). V lost 6 bases to trimming and J lost 1 base, with 15 bases between them. The CDR3 sequence is 15 residues long. In germline, CDR1 is MNHEY, CDR2 SVGAGI. The CDR3 sequence is CASRQNRAANTEAFF. CDR3 DNA sequence: TGTGCCAGCAGGCAGAACAGGGCGGCGAACACTGAAGCTTTCTTT.

This chain joins TRBV4-3 and TRBJ2-7; 8 bases agree with TRBD1. In germline, CDR1 is LGHNA, CDR2 YSLEER. J gave up 2 bases and V 5 bases, and 5 bases lay outside the gene matches. The length of the CDR3 is 14 residues. The CDR3 region has the DNA TGCGCCAGCAGCGGGGACAGGTCAACCTACGAGCAGTACTTC. The encoded protein is CASSGDRSTYEQYF.

This clone was observed a single time. The CDR3 DNA reads TGTGCCAGCAGTTTCAGGGGGAATTCACCCCTCCACTTT. Its translation is CASSFRGNSPLHF. The J gene is TRBJ1-6, the V gene TRBV27; 7 bases line up with TRBD1. The J segment lost 7 bases and the V segment lost 3 bases, leaving 0 bases of the junction unmatched. This CDR3 is 13 amino acids long. Germline assignment: CDR1 MNHEY and CDR2 SMNVEV (reference sequence).

CDR3 in amino acids: CASSPLAGAETQYF. CDR3 bases: TGTGCCAGCAGCCCTCTAGCGGGGGCAGAGACCCAGTACTTC. The rearrangement joins TRBV6-2 or TRBV6-3 to TRBJ2-5, with 10 bases that match TRBD2. Trimming at V came to 6 bases and at J to 4 bases, leaving 5 bases not matched to a gene. This CDR3 region has 14 residues. The V gene's germline CDR1 is MNHEY and CDR2 SVGEGT.

The rearrangement uses TRBV6-2 or TRBV6-3 and TRBJ2-7, with 7 bases aligning to TRBD1. CDR3 length equals 12 residues. The ends lost 5 bases at V and 3 bases at J; junction bases unmatched: 1. Germline assignment: CDR1 MNHEY and CDR2 SVGEGT. The CDR3 region has the DNA TGTGCCAGCAGTAGACAGGGCTACGAGCAGTACTTC. Its protein product is CASSRQGYEQYF.

V is TRBV9 and J is TRBJ1-6, with unresolved D. The V gene lost 4 bases and the J gene lost 3 bases, with 8 bases spanning the gap. The CDR3 is 14 residues long. In germline, CDR1 is SGDLS, CDR2 YYNGEE. The CDR3 coding sequence is TGTGCCAGCAGCCCTCGGGGCTATAATTCACCCCTCCACTTT. It codes for CASSPRGYNSPLHF.

This clone was picked up a small number of times. The chain has TRBV9 and TRBJ2-7; D is unresolved. V shed 3 bases and J shed 4 bases, with 14 bases lying between them. CDR1 and CDR2 from the germline V gene are SGDLS and YYNGEE. The length of the CDR3 is 14 residues. The CDR3 bases are TGTGCCAGCAGCGGGCCCCAAAATAATTACGAGCAGTACTTC. This codes for CASSGPQNNYEQYF.

The CDR3 protein is CASSQTGRALDEQYF. The CDR3 nucleotides are TGCGCCAGCTCACAGACCGGGAGGGCCTTGGACGAGCAGTACTTC. J is TRBJ2-7 and V is TRBV5-1, with 8 bases aligning to TRBD2. CDR3 length: 15 residues. J was trimmed by 5 bases and V by 7 bases; bases with no gene match: 14. Germline V lookup: CDR1 SGHRS, CDR2 YFSETQ.

The CDR3 is CASSQGLAQETQYF. CDR3 sequence (DNA): TGTGCCAGCAGCCAGGGACTAGCGCAAGAGACCCAGTACTTC. The chain links TRBV7-9 to TRBJ2-5, with TRBD2 matching over 10 bases. The CDR3 loop spans 14 amino acids. V shed 5 bases and J 2 bases; nucleotides not matched to a gene: 2. Germline CDR1 reads SEHNR; CDR2 reads FQNEAQ (reference sequence).

The chain combines TRBV28 with TRBJ2-1, with TRBD2 matching 11 bases. Unmatched junction bases numbered 9, after V lost 7 bases and J lost 7 bases. CDR3 length: 15 amino acids. Germline V gene data show CDR1 as MDHEN and CDR2 as SYDVKM. CDR3 DNA: TGTGCCAGCACCGGAACTAGCGGGAGTAGGAATGAGCAGTTCTTC. Protein product: CASTGTSGSRNEQFF.

The chain recombines TRBV24-1 with TRBJ1-5; 7 positions match TRBD1. There are 17 residues in the CDR3. Germline CDR1 KGHDR, CDR2 SFDVKD. The J segment lost 7 bases and the V segment lost 1 base, leaving 12 bases of the junction unmatched. DNA for the CDR3: TGTGCCACCAGTGATTTCCGTATCACAGGGGAAGCACAGCCCCAGCATTTT. Its translation: CATSDFRITGEAQPQHF.

This clone was picked up one time. CDR3: CASQGDTEAFF. The CDR3 nucleotides read TGTGCCTCCCAGGGGGACACTGAAGCTTTCTTT. This rearrangement joins TRBV10-3 to TRBJ1-1; TRBD1 matches 7 bases. This CDR3 contains 11 residues. The V gene's germline CDR1 is ENHRY and CDR2 SYGVKD. V dropped 11 bases and J dropped 3; count of bases not matched to a gene: 3.

The chain employs TRBV29-1 and TRBJ1-2; 9 nucleotides match TRBD1. The trim removed 5 bases at V and 0 bases at J, leaving 1 base unmatched. The length of the CDR3 is 13 residues. Per the germline V gene, CDR1 is SQVTM and CDR2 is ANQGSEA. The CDR3 region has the DNA TGCAGCGTTACAGGGGGCTCTAACTATGGCTACACCTTC. Translating gives CSVTGGSNYGYTF.

V gene TRBV7-2 combines with J gene TRBJ2-1; maybe TRBD1 (5 bases). Germline values: CDR1 SGHTA, CDR2 FQGNSA. V dropped 5 bases and J dropped 7 bases, with 18 bases sitting between them. The CDR3 length is 15 residues. The CDR3 DNA sequence: TGTGCCAGCAGCCCCGGTGGGAACAGGATTAATGAGCAGTTCTTC. This sequence encodes CASSPGGNRINEQFF.

This chain uses TRBV6-5 with TRBJ1-2; D is unclear. This CDR3 contains 14 residues. The V and J ends lost 7 bases and 1 base respectively, with 13 bases between them. Germline loops: CDR1 MNHEY, CDR2 SVGAGI. The CDR3 coding sequence is TGTGCCAGCAACTTTGTGGGAGATAACTATGGCTACACCTTC. This encodes CASNFVGDNYGYTF.

The chain recombines TRBV7-9 with TRBJ1-6; TRBD1 matches 7 bases. The germline gives CDR1 SEHNR, CDR2 FQNEAQ (reference sequence). V gave up 7 bases and J gave up 3 bases; unmatched junction bases: 6. The CDR3 extends over 15 amino acids. CDR3 region: CASTKTGNYNSPLHF. The DNA of the CDR3 is TGTGCCAGCACCAAGACAGGGAACTATAATTCACCCCTCCACTTT.